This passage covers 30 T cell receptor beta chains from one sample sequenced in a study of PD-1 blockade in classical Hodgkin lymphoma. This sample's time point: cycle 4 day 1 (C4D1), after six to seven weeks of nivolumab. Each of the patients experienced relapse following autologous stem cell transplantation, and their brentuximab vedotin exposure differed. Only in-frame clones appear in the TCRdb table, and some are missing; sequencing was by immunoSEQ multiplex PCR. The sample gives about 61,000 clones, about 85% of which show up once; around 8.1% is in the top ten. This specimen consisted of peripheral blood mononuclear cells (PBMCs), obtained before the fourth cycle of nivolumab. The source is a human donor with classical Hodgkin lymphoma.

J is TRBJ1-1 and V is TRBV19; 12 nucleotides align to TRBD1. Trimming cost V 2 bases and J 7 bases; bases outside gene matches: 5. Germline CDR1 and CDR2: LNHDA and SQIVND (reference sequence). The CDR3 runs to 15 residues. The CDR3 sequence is CASSIRDRGHGEAFF. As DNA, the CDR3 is TGTGCCAGTAGTATAAGGGACAGGGGGCATGGTGAAGCTTTCTTT.

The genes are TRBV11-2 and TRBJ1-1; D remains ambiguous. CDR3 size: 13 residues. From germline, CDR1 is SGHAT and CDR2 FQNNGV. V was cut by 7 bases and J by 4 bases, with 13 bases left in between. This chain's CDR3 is CASKDFGGTEAFF. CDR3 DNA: TGTGCCAGCAAAGACTTCGGAGGCACTGAAGCTTTCTTT.

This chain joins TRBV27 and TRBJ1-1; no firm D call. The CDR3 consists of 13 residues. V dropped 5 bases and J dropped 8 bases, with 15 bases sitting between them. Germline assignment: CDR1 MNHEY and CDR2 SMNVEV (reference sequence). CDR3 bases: TGTGCCAGCAGTATTGCGGCAGAAGCCGAAGCTTTCTTT. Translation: CASSIAAEAEAFF.

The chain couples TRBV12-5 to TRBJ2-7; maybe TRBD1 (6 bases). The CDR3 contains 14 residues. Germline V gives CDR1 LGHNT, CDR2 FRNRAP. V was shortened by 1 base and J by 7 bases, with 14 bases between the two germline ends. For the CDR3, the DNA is TGTGCTAGTGGTTTGGGGGGCAGGGGCTGGGAGCAGTACTTC. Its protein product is CASGLGGRGWEQYF. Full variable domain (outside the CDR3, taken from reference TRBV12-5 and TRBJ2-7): DARVTQTPRHKVTEMGQEVTMRCQPILGHNTVFWYRQTMMQGLELLAYFRNRAPLDDSGMPKDRFSAEMPDATLATLKIQPSEPRDSAVYFCASGLGGRGWEQYFGPGTRLTVT.

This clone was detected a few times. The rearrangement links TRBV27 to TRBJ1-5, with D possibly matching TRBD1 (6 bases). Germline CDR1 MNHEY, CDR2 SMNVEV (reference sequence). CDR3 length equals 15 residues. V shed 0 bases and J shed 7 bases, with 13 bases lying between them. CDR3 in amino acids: CASSLSKQGGQPQHF. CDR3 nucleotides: TGTGCCAGCAGTTTATCGAAACAGGGTGGCCAGCCCCAGCATTTT.

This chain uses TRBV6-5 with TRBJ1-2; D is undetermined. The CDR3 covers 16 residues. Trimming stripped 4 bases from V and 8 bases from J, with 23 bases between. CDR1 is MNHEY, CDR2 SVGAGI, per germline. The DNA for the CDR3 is TGTGCCAGCAGTTCAAAATCGAGCGCTCCGGGTTTCGGCTACACCTTC. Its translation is CASSSKSSAPGFGYTF.

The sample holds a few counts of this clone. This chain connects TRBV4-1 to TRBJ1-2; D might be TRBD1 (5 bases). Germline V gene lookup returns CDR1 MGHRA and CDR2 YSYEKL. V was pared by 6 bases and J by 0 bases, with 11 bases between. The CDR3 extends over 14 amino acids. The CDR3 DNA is TGCGCCAGCAGGCCAGGGATCACTAACTATGGCTACACCTTC. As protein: CASRPGITNYGYTF.

DNA of the CDR3: TGTGCCATCAGTGAGTGGACAGGGGGCAACGAGCAGTACTTC. Protein sequence: CAISEWTGGNEQYF. The chain recombines TRBV10-3 with TRBJ2-7; TRBD1 matches 11 bases. The CDR3 runs 14 residues. Germline V CDR1 and CDR2: ENHRY, SYGVKD. V lost 1 base and J lost 5; bases outside the gene matches: 1.

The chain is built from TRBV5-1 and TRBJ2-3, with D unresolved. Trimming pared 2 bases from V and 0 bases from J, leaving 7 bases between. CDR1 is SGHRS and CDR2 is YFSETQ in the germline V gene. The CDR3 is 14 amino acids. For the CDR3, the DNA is TGCGCCAGCAGCTTATATGCAAGCACAGATACGCAGTATTTT. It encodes CASSLYASTDTQYF.

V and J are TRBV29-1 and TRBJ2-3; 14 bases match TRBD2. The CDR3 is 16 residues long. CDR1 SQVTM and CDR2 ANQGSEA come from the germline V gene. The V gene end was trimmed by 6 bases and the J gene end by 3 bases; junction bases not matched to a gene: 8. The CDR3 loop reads CSVEPTSGGATDTQYF. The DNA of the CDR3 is TGCAGCGTGGAGCCGACTAGCGGGGGGGCGACAGATACGCAGTATTTT.

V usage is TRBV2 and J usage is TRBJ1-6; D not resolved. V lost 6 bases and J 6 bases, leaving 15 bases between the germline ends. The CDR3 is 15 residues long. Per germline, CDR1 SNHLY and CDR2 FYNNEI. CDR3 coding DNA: TGTGCCAGCAGACCTCAGACAATAGCTAATTCACCCCTCCACTTT. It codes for CASRPQTIANSPLHF. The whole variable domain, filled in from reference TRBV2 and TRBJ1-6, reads EPEVTQTPSHQVTQMGQEVILRCVPISNHLYFYWYRQILGQKVEFLVSFYNNEISEKSEIFDDQFSVERPDGSNFTLKIRSTKLEDSAMYFCASRPQTIANSPLHFGNGTRLTVT.

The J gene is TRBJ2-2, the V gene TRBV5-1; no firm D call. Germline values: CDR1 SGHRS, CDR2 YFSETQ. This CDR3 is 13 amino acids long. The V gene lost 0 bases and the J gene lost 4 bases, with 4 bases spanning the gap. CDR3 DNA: TGCGCCAGCAGCTTGGTGGTCACCGGGGAGCTGTTTTTT. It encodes CASSLVVTGELFF.

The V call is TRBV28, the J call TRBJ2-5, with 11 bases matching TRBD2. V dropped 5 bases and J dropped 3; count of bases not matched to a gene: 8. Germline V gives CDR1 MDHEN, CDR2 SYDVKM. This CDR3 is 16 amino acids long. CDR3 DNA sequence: TGTGCCAGCAGTCCCGTGGGACTAGCGGTAGAAGAGACCCAGTACTTC. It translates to CASSPVGLAVEETQYF.

This chain's CDR3 is CASSHTPGQGRDEQFF. In nucleotides, the CDR3 is TGCGCCAGCAGCCATACGCCGGGACAGGGGAGGGATGAGCAGTTCTTC. This chain links TRBV4-1 with TRBJ2-1; 10 nucleotides match TRBD1. V trimming: 3 bases; J trimming: 8 bases; junction bases outside the gene matches: 10. This CDR3 is built from 16 residues. The germline V gene has CDR1 MGHRA and CDR2 YSYEKL.

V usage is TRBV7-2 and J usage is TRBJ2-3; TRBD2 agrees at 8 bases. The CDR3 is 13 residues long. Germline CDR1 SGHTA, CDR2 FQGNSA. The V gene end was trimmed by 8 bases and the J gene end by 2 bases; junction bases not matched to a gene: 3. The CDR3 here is CASQRGFTDTQYF. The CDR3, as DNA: TGTGCCAGCCAGCGGGGGTTCACAGATACGCAGTATTTT.

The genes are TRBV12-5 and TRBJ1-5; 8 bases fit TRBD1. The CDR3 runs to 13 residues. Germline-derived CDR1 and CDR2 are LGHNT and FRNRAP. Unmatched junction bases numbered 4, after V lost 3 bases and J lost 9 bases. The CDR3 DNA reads TGTGCTAGTGGTTTTGGGGACAGGCCGCCCCAGCATTTT. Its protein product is CASGFGDRPPQHF.

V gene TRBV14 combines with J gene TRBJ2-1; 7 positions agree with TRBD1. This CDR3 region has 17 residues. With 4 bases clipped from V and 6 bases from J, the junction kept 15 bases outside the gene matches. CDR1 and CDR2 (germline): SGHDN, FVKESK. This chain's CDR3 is CASSRRFDRVKVNEQFF. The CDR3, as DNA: TGTGCCAGCAGCCGCAGATTCGACAGGGTCAAGGTCAATGAGCAGTTCTTC.

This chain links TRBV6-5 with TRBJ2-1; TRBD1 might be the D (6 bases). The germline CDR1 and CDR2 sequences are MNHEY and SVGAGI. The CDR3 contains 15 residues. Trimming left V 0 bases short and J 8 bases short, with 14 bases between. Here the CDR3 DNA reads TGTGCCAGCAGTTACTCTCGAATAGGGGGATATGAGCAGTTCTTC. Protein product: CASSYSRIGGYEQFF.

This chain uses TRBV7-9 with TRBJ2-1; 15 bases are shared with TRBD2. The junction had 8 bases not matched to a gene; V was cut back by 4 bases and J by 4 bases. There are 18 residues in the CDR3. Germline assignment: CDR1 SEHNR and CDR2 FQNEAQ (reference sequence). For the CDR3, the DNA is TGTGCCAGCAGCTCTGGACTAGCGGGGGGGCTTTGGTACAATGAGCAGTTCTTC. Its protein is CASSSGLAGGLWYNEQFF.

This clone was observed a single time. The CDR3 region is CASSFTVTDGYTF. As DNA, the CDR3 is TGCGCCAGCAGCTTCACCGTAACGGATGGCTACACCTTC. V gene TRBV5-1 combines with J gene TRBJ1-2; D is undetermined. CDR3 length equals 13 residues. Germline V lookup: CDR1 SGHRS, CDR2 YFSETQ. Trimming removed 2 bases at V and 6 bases at J, with 11 bases between.

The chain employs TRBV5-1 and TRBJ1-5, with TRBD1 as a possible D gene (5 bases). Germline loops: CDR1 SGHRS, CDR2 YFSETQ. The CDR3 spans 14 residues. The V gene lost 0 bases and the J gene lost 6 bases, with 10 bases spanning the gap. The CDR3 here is CASSLDGGSQPQHF. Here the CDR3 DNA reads TGCGCCAGCAGCTTGGATGGGGGAAGTCAGCCCCAGCATTTT. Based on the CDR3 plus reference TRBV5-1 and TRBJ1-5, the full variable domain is KAGVTQTPRYLIKTRGQQVTLSCSPISGHRSVSWYQQTPGQGLQFLFEYFSETQRNKGNFPGRFSGRQFSNSRSEMNVSTLELGDSALYLCASSLDGGSQPQHFGDGTRLSIL.

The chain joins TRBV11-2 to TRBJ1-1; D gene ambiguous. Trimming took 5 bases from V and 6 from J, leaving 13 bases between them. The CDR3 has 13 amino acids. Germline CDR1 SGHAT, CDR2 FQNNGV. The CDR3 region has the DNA TGTGCCAGCAGCCCCAGAGCAGGCGCTGAAGCTTTCTTT. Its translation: CASSPRAGAEAFF. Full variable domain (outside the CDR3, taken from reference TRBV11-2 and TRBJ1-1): EAGVAQSPRYKIIEKRQSVAFWCNPISGHATLYWYQQILGQGPKLLIQFQNNGVVDDSQLPKDRFSAERLKGVDSTLKIQPAKLEDSAVYLCASSPRAGAEAFFGQGTRLTVV.

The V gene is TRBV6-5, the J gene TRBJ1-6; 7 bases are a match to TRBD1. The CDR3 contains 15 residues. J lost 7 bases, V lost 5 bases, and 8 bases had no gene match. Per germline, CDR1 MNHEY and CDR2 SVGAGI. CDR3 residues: CASSGEGTVNSPLHF. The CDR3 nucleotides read TGTGCCAGCAGTGGGGAGGGGACAGTCAATTCACCCCTCCACTTT.

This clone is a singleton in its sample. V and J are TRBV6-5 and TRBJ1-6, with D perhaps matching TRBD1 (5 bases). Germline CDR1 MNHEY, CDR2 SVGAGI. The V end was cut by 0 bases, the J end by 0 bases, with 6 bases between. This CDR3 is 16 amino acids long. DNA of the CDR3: TGTGCCAGCAGTTACTCTAGGGGCTCCTATAATTCACCCCTCCACTTT. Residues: CASSYSRGSYNSPLHF.

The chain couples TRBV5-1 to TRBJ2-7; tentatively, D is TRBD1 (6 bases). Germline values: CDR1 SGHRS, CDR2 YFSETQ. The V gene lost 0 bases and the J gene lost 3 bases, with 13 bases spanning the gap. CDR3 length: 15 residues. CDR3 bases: TGCGCCAGCAGCTTGGTGGCAGGGGCTAGCTACGAGCAGTACTTC. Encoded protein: CASSLVAGASYEQYF.

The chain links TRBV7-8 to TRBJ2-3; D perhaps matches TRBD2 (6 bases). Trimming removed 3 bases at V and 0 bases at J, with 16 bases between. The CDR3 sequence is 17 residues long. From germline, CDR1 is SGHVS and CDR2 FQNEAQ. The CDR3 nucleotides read TGTGCCAGCAGCTTCTCCCCGGGCGGGGAAAGCACAGATACGCAGTATTTT. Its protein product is CASSFSPGGESTDTQYF.

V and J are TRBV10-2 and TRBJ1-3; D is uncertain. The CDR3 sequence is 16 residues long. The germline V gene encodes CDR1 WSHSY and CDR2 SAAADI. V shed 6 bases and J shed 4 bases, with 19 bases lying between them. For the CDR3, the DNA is TGCGCCAGCAGAACCTCCGGGCTCCGAGACGGAAACACCATATATTTT. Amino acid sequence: CASRTSGLRDGNTIYF.

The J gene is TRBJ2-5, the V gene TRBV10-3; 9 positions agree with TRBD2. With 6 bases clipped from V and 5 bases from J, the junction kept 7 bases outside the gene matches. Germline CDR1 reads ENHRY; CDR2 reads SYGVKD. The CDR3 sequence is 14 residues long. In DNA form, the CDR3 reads TGTGCCATCAGCGGAGCGGGGGGTCGGGAGACCCAGTACTTC. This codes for CAISGAGGRETQYF.

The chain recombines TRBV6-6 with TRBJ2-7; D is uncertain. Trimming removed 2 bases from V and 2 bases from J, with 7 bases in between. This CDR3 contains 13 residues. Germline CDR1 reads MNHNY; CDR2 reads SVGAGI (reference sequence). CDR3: CASSYRVAYEQYF. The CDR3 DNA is TGTGCCAGCAGTTACAGGGTCGCCTACGAGCAGTACTTC.

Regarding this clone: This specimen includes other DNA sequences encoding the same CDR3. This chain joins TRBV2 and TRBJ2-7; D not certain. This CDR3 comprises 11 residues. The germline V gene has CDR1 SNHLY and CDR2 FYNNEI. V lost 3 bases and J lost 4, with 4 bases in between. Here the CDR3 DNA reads TGTGCCAGCAGTGACAGGTACGAGCAGTACTTC. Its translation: CASSDRYEQYF. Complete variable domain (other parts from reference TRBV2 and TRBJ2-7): EPEVTQTPSHQVTQMGQEVILRCVPISNHLYFYWYRQILGQKVEFLVSFYNNEISEKSEIFDDQFSVERPDGSNFTLKIRSTKLEDSAMYFCASSDRYEQYFGPGTRLTVT.